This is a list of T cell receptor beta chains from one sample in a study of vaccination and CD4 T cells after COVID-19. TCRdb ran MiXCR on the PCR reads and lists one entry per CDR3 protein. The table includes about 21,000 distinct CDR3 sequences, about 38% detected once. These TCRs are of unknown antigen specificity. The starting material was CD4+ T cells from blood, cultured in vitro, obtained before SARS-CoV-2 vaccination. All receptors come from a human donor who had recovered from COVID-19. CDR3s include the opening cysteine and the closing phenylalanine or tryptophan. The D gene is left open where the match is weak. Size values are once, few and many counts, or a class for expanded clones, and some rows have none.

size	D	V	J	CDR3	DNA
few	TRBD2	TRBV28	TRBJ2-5	CASSLSGGRAGETQYF	TGTGCCAGCAGTTTATCGGGTGGGAGGGCCGGAGAGACCCAGTACTTC
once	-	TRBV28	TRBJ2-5	CASSLPRRGQETQYF	TGTGCCAGCAGTTTACCCAGGAGGGGGCAAGAGACCCAGTACTTC
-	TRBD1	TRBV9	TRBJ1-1	CASTRQGGNTEAFF	TGTGCCAGCACACGACAGGGGGGAAACACTGAAGCTTTCTTT
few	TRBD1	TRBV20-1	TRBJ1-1	CSARDSGTGGSTEAFF	TGCAGTGCTAGAGATTCCGGGACAGGGGGGTCGACTGAAGCTTTCTTT
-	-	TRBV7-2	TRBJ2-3	CASSLPSTDTQYF	TGTGCCAGCAGCTTGCCAAGCACAGATACGCAGTATTTT
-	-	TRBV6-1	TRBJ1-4	CASRPAGGNEKLFF	TGTGCCAGCAGACCCGCGGGGGGTAATGAAAAACTGTTTTTT
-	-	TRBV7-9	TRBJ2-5	CASSFGSGQQEPGYF	TGTGCCAGCAGCTTTGGATCGGGGCAGCAGGAACCAGGGTACTTC
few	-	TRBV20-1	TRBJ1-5	CSASAAVRNNQPQHF	TGCAGTGCTAGCGCGGCAGTCCGAAACAATCAGCCCCAGCATTTT
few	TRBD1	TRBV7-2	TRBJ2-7	CASSSTTGGYEQYF	TGTGCCAGCAGTTCGACGACAGGGGGCTACGAGCAGTACTTC
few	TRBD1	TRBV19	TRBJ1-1	CASSRTGGGMNTEAFF	TGTGCCAGTAGTCGGACAGGGGGCGGGATGAACACTGAAGCTTTCTTT
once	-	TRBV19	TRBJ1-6	CASSPNYNSPLHF	TGTGCCAGTAGCCCGAACTATAATTCACCCCTCCACTTT
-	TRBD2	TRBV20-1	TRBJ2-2	CSAETSGSGTGELFF	TGCAGTGCCGAGACTAGCGGGAGCGGAACCGGGGAGCTGTTTTTT
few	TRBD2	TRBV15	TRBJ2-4	CATSRRGLAGAVNIQYF	TGTGCCACCAGCAGGAGGGGACTAGCGGGAGCCGTGAACATTCAGTACTTC
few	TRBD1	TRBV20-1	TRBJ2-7	CSARAGTGVYEQYF	TGCAGTGCTAGAGCCGGGACAGGGGTCTACGAGCAGTACTTC
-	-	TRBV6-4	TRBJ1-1	CASRAGLGGEAFF	TGTGCCAGCAGGGCCGGACTTGGCGGGGAAGCTTTCTTT
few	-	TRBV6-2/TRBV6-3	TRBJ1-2	CASSYSNAANYGYTF	TGTGCCAGCAGTTACTCGAACGCGGCTAACTATGGCTACACCTTC
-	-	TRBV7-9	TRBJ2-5	CASSSDRQETQYF	TGTGCCAGCAGTTCCGACAGGCAAGAGACCCAGTACTTC
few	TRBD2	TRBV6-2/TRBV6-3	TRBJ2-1	CASGLPGLATFF	TGTGCCAGCGGCCTACCGGGACTAGCCACGTTCTTC
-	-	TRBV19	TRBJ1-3	CASRNGTRNTIYF	TGTGCCAGTAGGAACGGGACAAGGAACACCATATATTTT
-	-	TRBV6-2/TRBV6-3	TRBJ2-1	CASSYPKDRSNNEQFF	TGTGCCAGCAGTTACCCCAAGGACAGATCTAACAATGAGCAGTTCTTC
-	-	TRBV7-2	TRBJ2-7	CASSLYPWLGGTMGVYEQCF	TGTGCCAGCAGCTTATATCCTTGGTTAGGTGGGACCATGGGGGTCTACGAGCAGTGCTTC
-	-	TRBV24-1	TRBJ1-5	CATSALRSEGGGSAPAF	TGTGCCACCAGTGCCTTAAGAAGCGAGGGGGGGGGATCAGCCCCAGCATTT
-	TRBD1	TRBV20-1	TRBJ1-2	CSAFHRGRVYGYTF	TGCAGTGCTTTCCACAGGGGCCGAGTGTATGGCTACACCTTC
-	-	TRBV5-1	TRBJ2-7	CASSLLGITDEQYF	TGCGCCAGCAGCTTGCTAGGTATCACCGACGAGCAGTACTTC
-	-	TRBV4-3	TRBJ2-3	CASSLGTLDSTDTQYF	TGCGCCAGCAGCTTGGGGACTTTGGATAGCACAGATACGCAGTATTTT
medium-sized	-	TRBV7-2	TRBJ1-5	CASSPQGSNQPQHF	TGTGCCAGCAGCCCCCAGGGTAGCAATCAGCCCCAGCATTTT
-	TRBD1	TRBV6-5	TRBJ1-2	CASSSRGLYGYTF	TGTGCCAGCAGTTCAAGGGGGCTCTATGGCTACACCTTC
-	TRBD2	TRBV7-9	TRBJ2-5	CASSLTAGGLAWETQYF	TGTGCCAGCAGCTTAACGGCGGGGGGGCTGGCGTGGGAGACCCAGTACTTC
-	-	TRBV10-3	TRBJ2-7	CAISEGRSSYEQYF	TGTGCCATCAGTGAGGGACGTAGCTCCTACGAGCAGTACTTC
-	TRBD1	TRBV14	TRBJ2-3	CASSYRDRVKDTQYF	TGTGCCAGCAGCTACCGGGACAGGGTAAAAGATACGCAGTATTTT
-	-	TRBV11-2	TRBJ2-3	CASSSILGGGTDTQYF	TGTGCCAGCAGCTCGATTCTAGGGGGTGGCACAGATACGCAGTATTTT
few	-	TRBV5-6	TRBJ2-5	CASSFSPGETQYF	TGTGCCAGCAGCTTCTCGCCGGGAGAGACCCAGTACTTC
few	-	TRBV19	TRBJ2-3	CASRLSGRGRTDTQYF	TGTGCCAGTAGATTATCGGGGCGGGGACGCACAGATACGCAGTATTTT
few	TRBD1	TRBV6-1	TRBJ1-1	CASSEARTGGTEAFF	TGTGCCAGCAGTGAAGCACGCACAGGGGGCACTGAAGCTTTCTTT
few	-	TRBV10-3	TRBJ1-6	CAISAQRNPNNSPLHF	TGTGCCATCAGTGCCCAGAGGAACCCGAATAATTCACCCCTCCACTTT
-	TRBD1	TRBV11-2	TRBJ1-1	CASSPRDRGLATEAFF	TGTGCCAGCAGCCCCAGGGACAGGGGGCTCGCCACTGAAGCTTTCTTT
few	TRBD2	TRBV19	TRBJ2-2	CASSKLAEGTTGELFF	TGTGCCAGTAGTAAGCTAGCGGAGGGGACCACCGGGGAGCTGTTTTTT
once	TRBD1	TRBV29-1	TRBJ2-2	CSVRPGGPGELFF	TGCAGCGTTCGGCCAGGGGGCCCTGGGGAGCTGTTTTTT
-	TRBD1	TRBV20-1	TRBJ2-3	CSAHAGQGAGDTQYF	TGCAGTGCCCATGCTGGACAGGGAGCCGGAGATACGCAGTATTTT
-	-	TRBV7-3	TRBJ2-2	CASSSTSMGTTGELFF	TGTGCCAGCAGCTCCACCTCCATGGGGACCACCGGGGAGCTGTTTTTT
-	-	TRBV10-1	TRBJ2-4	CASSGTRKNIQYF	TGCGCCAGCAGTGGTACTAGAAAAAACATTCAGTACTTC
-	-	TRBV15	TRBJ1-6	CATSRGLGSPLHF	TGTGCCACCAGCAGAGGGTTGGGCTCACCCCTCCACTTT
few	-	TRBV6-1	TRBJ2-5	CASRRDLGGETQYF	TGTGCCAGCAGGCGTGATCTAGGGGGGGAGACCCAGTACTTC
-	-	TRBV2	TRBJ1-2	CASVSSPNGYGYTF	TGTGCCAGCGTAAGTTCCCCGAATGGCTATGGCTACACCTTC
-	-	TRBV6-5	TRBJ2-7	CASSLGSRGYEQYF	TGTGCCAGCAGTTTAGGGTCGAGGGGGTACGAGCAGTACTTC
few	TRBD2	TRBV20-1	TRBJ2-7	CSARLTGLAGVGEQYF	TGCAGTGCTAGACTAACGGGACTAGCGGGAGTAGGCGAGCAGTACTTC
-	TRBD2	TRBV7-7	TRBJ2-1	CASSLLAGPPYNEQFF	TGTGCCAGCAGCTTACTAGCGGGACCCCCGTACAATGAGCAGTTCTTC
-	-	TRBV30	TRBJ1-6	CAWSVRFPGQNSPLHF	TGTGCCTGGAGTGTACGATTTCCCGGACAAAATTCACCCCTCCACTTT
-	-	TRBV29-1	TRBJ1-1	CSVEDFWAGNSNTEAFF	TGCAGCGTTGAAGACTTCTGGGCCGGGAACTCGAACACTGAAGCTTTCTTT
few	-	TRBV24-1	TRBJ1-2	CATSARGTSYGYTF	TGTGCCACCAGTGCCCGGGGAACCAGCTATGGCTACACCTTC
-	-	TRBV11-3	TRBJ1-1	CASSLDRWGGATEAFF	TGTGCCAGCAGCTTAGATCGATGGGGAGGGGCCACTGAAGCTTTCTTT
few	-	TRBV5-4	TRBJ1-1	CASSIPGQNTEAFF	TGTGCCAGCAGCATCCCGGGACAGAACACTGAAGCTTTCTTT
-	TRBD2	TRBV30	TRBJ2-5	CAWGTNRGGSQYF	TGTGCCTGGGGTACCAACCGGGGCGGGAGCCAGTACTTC
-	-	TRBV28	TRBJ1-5	CASTPGGNQPQHF	TGTGCCAGCACCCCCGGGGGGAATCAGCCCCAGCATTTT
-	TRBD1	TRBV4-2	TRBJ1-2	CASSLRTGGDYGYTF	TGTGCCAGCAGCTTACGGACAGGGGGCGACTATGGCTACACCTTC